Listed here are 14 T cell receptor beta chains from one sample, sequenced in a study of cytomegalovirus exposure and HLA in healthy donors. Use of 60 Vbeta and 13 Jbeta primers characterized the PCR. The method was immunoSEQ multiplex PCR; TCRdb's version includes in-frame clones alone and lacks a portion of them. This table lists approximately 140,000 clones. Specimen: PBMCs. The receptors derive from a woman in her late teens or twenties in good health and CMV-seronegative.

The V and J genes are TRBV4-3 and TRBJ2-6; no clear D. Germline lookup yields CDR1 LGHNA and CDR2 YSLEER. V gave up 0 bases and J gave up 2 bases, with 8 bases separating them. CDR3 size: 16 residues. In DNA form, the CDR3 reads TGCGCCAGCAGCCAAGAAAGAGGTACTGGGGCCAACGTCCTGACTTTC. This encodes CASSQERGTGANVLTF.

On this clone: An end of the junction differs from the germline gene, which may be a read error. The rearrangement links TRBV6-1 to TRBJ2-3, with D perhaps matching TRBD2 (5 bases). The germline CDR1 and CDR2 sequences are MNHNS and SASEGT. The CDR3 is 15 amino acids. CDR3 residues: CASGEAVKIGDTQYF. For the CDR3, the DNA is TGTGCCAGCGGTGAAGCGGTCAAAATCGGGGATACGCAGTATTTT.

The gene calls are TRBV7-8 and TRBJ2-7, with 8 bases matching TRBD2. V shed 4 bases and J 6 bases; nucleotides not matched to a gene: 8. CDR1 and CDR2 from the germline V gene are SGHVS and FQNEAQ. CDR3 length: 14 residues. DNA of the CDR3: TGTGCCAGCAGCTCACGGGAGGGCCGCTTCGAGCAGTACTTC. It is translated as CASSSREGRFEQYF.

DNA of the CDR3: TGTGCCACCAGCAGAGATTTTGGGGGCTCTGGGACTGAAGCTTTCTTT. Its protein product is CATSRDFGGSGTEAFF. The V call is TRBV15, the J call TRBJ1-1; possibly TRBD1 for D (6 bases). There are 16 residues in the CDR3. Per germline, CDR1 LNHNV and CDR2 YYDKDF (reference sequence). V was clipped by 0 bases and J by 5 bases, with 16 bases between them.

The chain employs TRBV7-2 and TRBJ2-5, with TRBD2 matching over 12 bases. V lost 2 bases and J lost 4; bases outside the gene matches: 8. Per the germline V gene, CDR1 is SGHTA and CDR2 is FQGNSA. The CDR3 totals 17 residues. The CDR3 DNA reads as TGTGCCAGCAGCTTAATTCTAGCGGGAGGGCAGGGAGAGACCCAGTACTTC. It yields the protein CASSLILAGGQGETQYF. Full variable domain (rest looked up from reference TRBV7-2 and TRBJ2-5): GAGVSQSPSNKVTEKGKDVELRCDPISGHTALYWYRQSLGQGLEFLIYFQGNSAPDKSGLPSDRFSAERTGGSVSTLTIQRTQQEDSAVYLCASSLILAGGQGETQYFGPGTRLLVL.

This chain uses TRBV5-4 with TRBJ2-4, with a tentative D call TRBD1 (7 bases). V was cut by 1 base and J by 8 bases, with 10 bases left in between. Germline loops: CDR1 SGHNT, CDR2 YYREEE (reference sequence). The CDR3 has 13 amino acids. CDR3 in DNA: TGTGCCAGCAGCTTGCAGGGGGAGGACATTCAGTACTTC. It translates to CASSLQGEDIQYF.

V and J are TRBV7-9 and TRBJ2-1; 16 bases map to TRBD2. CDR3 length equals 19 residues. Trimming at V came to 5 bases and at J to 0 bases, leaving 7 bases not matched to a gene. The germline CDR1 and CDR2 sequences are SEHNR and FQNEAQ (reference sequence). This CDR3 reads CASSPGLAGGRSSYNEQFF. CDR3 DNA: TGTGCCAGCAGCCCGGGACTAGCGGGAGGGCGAAGCTCCTACAATGAGCAGTTCTTC.

DNA of the CDR3: TGTGCCAGCAGCTTCGCACGCGGCAGGGGGAACGAGCAGTACTTC. Amino acids: CASSFARGRGNEQYF. V gene TRBV5-5 combines with J gene TRBJ2-7; 7 bases agree with TRBD1. The CDR3 has 15 amino acids. With 2 bases clipped from V and 5 bases from J, the junction kept 10 bases outside the gene matches. Per the germline V gene, CDR1 is SGHKS and CDR2 is YYEKEE (reference sequence).

The chain links TRBV2 to TRBJ1-1; 9 positions agree with TRBD1. There are 14 residues in the CDR3. V trimming: 6 bases; J trimming: 4 bases; junction bases outside the gene matches: 6. Germline CDR1 SNHLY, CDR2 FYNNEI. The CDR3: CASRTGQGVTEAFF. The CDR3 DNA is TGTGCCAGCAGGACGGGACAGGGTGTCACTGAAGCTTTCTTT.

This chain joins TRBV10-3 and TRBJ2-4; 8 nucleotides agree with TRBD1. Germline CDR1 reads ENHRY; CDR2 reads SYGVKD. The CDR3 contains 14 residues. The junction had 8 bases not matched to a gene; V was cut back by 10 bases and J by 3 bases. CDR3 in DNA: TGTGCCAGTACCCCCGGACAGGGCAAAAACATTCAGTACTTC. As protein: CASTPGQGKNIQYF.

V gene TRBV7-8 combines with J gene TRBJ2-3; maybe TRBD2 (6 bases). Deletions cut 4 bases from V and 2 bases from J, with 13 bases between. From germline, CDR1 is SGHVS and CDR2 FQNEAQ. The CDR3 consists of 15 residues. In DNA, the CDR3 is TGTGCCAGCAGCTCTCGACTAGTTTTCACAGATACGCAGTATTTT. Amino acid sequence: CASSSRLVFTDTQYF.

The CDR3 bases are TGTGCCAGCAGCATCGACAGGAGGAATGAGCAGTTCTTC. It specifies CASSIDRRNEQFF. The chain employs TRBV7-2 and TRBJ2-1, with D possibly matching TRBD1 (6 bases). The CDR3 is 13 amino acids. V lost 5 bases to trimming and J lost 7 bases, with 12 bases between them. Germline-derived CDR1 and CDR2 are SGHTA and FQGNSA.

V usage is TRBV5-1 and J usage is TRBJ2-3; D is perhaps TRBD1 (6 bases). V lost 0 bases and J lost 3, with 14 bases in between. The CDR3 has 16 residues. Germline CDR1 and CDR2: SGHRS and YFSETQ. The CDR3 loop reads CASSLGATGSTDTQYF. CDR3 bases: TGCGCCAGCAGCTTGGGGGCGACAGGATCAACAGATACGCAGTATTTT. Full variable domain (remainder filled in from reference TRBV5-1 and TRBJ2-3): KAGVTQTPRYLIKTRGQQVTLSCSPISGHRSVSWYQQTPGQGLQFLFEYFSETQRNKGNFPGRFSGRQFSNSRSEMNVSTLELGDSALYLCASSLGATGSTDTQYFGPGTRLTVL.

V gene TRBV19 combines with J gene TRBJ2-7; a weak D match, TRBD1 (5 bases). V was cut by 1 base and J by 4 bases, with 11 bases left in between. The CDR3 loop spans 14 amino acids. The germline V gene has CDR1 LNHDA and CDR2 SQIVND (reference sequence). The CDR3 region is CASSIGTGSYEQYF. CDR3 coding DNA: TGTGCCAGTAGTATAGGAACAGGAAGTTACGAGCAGTACTTC. Looking up the rest from reference TRBV19 and TRBJ2-7 gives the full variable domain: DGGITQSPKYLFRKEGQNVTLSCEQNLNHDAMYWYRQDPGQGLRLIYYSQIVNDFQKGDIAEGYSVSREKKESFPLTVTSAQKNPTAFYLCASSIGTGSYEQYFGPGTRLTVT.